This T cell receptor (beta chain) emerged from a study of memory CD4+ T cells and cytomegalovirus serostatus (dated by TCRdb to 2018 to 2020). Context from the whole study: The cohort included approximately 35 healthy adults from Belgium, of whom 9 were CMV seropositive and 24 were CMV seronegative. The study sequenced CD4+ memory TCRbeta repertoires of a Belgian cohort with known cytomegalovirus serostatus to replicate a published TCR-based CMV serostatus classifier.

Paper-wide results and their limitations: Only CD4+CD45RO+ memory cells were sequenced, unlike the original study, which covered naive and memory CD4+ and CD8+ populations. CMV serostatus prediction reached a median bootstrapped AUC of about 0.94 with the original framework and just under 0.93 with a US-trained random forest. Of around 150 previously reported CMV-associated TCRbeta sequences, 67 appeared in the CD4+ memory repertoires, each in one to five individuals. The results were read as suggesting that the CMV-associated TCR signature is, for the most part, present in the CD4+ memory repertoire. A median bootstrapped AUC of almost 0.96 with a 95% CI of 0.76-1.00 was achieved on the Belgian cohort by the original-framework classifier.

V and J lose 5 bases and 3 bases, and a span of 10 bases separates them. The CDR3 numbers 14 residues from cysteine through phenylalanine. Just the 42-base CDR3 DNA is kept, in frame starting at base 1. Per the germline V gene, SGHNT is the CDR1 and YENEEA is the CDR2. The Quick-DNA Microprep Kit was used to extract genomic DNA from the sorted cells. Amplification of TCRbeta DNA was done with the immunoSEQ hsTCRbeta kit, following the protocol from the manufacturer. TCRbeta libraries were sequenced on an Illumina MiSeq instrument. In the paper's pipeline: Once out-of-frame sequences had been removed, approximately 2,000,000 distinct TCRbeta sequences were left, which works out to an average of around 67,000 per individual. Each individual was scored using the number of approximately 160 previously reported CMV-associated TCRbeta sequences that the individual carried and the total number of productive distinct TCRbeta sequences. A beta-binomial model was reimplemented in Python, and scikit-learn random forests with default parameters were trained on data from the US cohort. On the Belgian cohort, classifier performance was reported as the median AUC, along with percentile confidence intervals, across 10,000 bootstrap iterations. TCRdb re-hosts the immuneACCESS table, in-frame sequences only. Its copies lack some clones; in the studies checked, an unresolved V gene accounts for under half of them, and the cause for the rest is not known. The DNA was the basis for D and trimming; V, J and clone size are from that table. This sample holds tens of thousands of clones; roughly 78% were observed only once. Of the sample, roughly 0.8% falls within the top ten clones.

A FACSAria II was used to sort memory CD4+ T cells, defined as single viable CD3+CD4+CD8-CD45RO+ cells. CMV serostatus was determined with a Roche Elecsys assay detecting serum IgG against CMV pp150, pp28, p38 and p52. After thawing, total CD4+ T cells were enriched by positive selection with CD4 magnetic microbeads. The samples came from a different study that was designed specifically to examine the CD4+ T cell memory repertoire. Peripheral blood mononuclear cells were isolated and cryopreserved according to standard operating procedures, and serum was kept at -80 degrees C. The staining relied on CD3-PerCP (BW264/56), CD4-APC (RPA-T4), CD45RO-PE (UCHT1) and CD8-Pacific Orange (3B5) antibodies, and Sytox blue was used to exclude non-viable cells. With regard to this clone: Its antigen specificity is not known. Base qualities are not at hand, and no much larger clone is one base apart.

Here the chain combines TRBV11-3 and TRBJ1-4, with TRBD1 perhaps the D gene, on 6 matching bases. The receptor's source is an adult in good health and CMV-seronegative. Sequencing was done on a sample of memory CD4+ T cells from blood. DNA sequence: TGTGCCAGCAGCCGTGGGGGCCCTAATGAAAAACTGTTTTTT. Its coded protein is CASSRGGPNEKLFF.